These T cell receptor beta chains were read from a single sample in a study of human T cells and chemical hapten exposure. TCRdb fed the RACE reads into MiXCR, producing one record per CDR3 protein. The sample holds under 50,000 distinct CDR3 sequences, roughly 13% seen once. The source material was whole blood, sampled in connection with sensitization to the hapten diphenylcyclopropenone (DPC). The origin of the receptors is a woman aged 35 to 49 with alopecia areata. Some clones in this sample may be carry-over from other donors' samples. Both conserved end residues are part of each CDR3. Each record gives: V gene, J gene, D gene, clone size, CDR3 DNA, CDR3 protein. D genes are given only for firm matches. Clone sizes are given selectively: once, few, many, or a class where the clone is expanded.

v_gene: TRBV10-3
j_gene: TRBJ1-2
d_gene: NA
abundance: few
CDR3nt: TGTGCCATCTCCAGCCACTATGGCTACACCTTC
CDR3aa: CAISSHYGYTF

v_gene: TRBV28
j_gene: TRBJ1-1
d_gene: NA
abundance: many
CDR3nt: TGTGCCATAAAGGGGGTGATGAACACTGAAGCTTTCTTT
CDR3aa: CAIKGVMNTEAFF

v_gene: TRBV25-1
j_gene: TRBJ1-5
d_gene: NA
abundance: NA
CDR3nt: TGTGCCAGCAGTGTTGGTGGCAATCAGCCCCAGCATTTT
CDR3aa: CASSVGGNQPQHF

v_gene: TRBV7-2
j_gene: TRBJ2-2
d_gene: NA
abundance: few
CDR3nt: TGTGCCAGCAGCTCCCTAGCCGGAGTCGTCGGGGAGCTGTTTTTT
CDR3aa: CASSSLAGVVGELFF

v_gene: TRBV7-2
j_gene: TRBJ1-4
d_gene: NA
abundance: few
CDR3nt: TGTGCCAGCAGCTTAAGCGGTGGTATACTGTTTTTT
CDR3aa: CASSLSGGILFF

v_gene: TRBV9
j_gene: TRBJ1-5
d_gene: NA
abundance: NA
CDR3nt: TGTGCCAGCAGCGCATGGAGCAATCAGCCCCAGCATTTT
CDR3aa: CASSAWSNQPQHF

v_gene: TRBV29-1
j_gene: TRBJ2-3
d_gene: NA
abundance: NA
CDR3nt: TGCAGCGTTGGGGGCTGGGGAAGGACAGATACGCAGTATTTT
CDR3aa: CSVGGWGRTDTQYF

v_gene: TRBV11-1
j_gene: TRBJ2-2
d_gene: NA
abundance: few
CDR3nt: TGTGCCAGCAGCCCCCTCAGGGAGGCCGGGGAGCTGTTTTTT
CDR3aa: CASSPLREAGELFF

v_gene: TRBV4-1
j_gene: TRBJ1-1
d_gene: TRBD1
abundance: NA
CDR3nt: TGCGCCAGCAGCCAGGGAGGACAGGGCTTGAACACTGAAGCTTTCTTT
CDR3aa: CASSQGGQGLNTEAFF

v_gene: TRBV2
j_gene: TRBJ2-1
d_gene: TRBD2
abundance: NA
CDR3nt: TGTGCCAGCAGTGAGGGGACTAGCGGGATTACTGAGCAGTTCTTC
CDR3aa: CASSEGTSGITEQFF

v_gene: TRBV29-1
j_gene: TRBJ1-1
d_gene: NA
abundance: many
CDR3nt: TGCAGCGTTGGACGGGGCACTGAAGCTTTCTTT
CDR3aa: CSVGRGTEAFF

v_gene: TRBV7-9
j_gene: TRBJ1-5
d_gene: NA
abundance: many
CDR3nt: TGTGCCAGCAGCTTAGATGGCAGGGGCAATCAGCCCCAGCATTTT
CDR3aa: CASSLDGRGNQPQHF

v_gene: TRBV28
j_gene: TRBJ2-7
d_gene: TRBD1
abundance: NA
CDR3nt: TGTGCCAGCAGACCAGGACAGGGGGCGTACGAGCAGTACTTC
CDR3aa: CASRPGQGAYEQYF

v_gene: TRBV27
j_gene: TRBJ2-3
d_gene: TRBD2
abundance: NA
CDR3nt: TGTGCCAGCAGCCGACTAGCGGGAGGGCCGGGGTACACAGATACGCAGTATTTT
CDR3aa: CASSRLAGGPGYTDTQYF

v_gene: TRBV29-1
j_gene: TRBJ1-2
d_gene: NA
abundance: many
CDR3nt: TGCAGCGTTGCAGGGCTCGATGGCTACACCTTC
CDR3aa: CSVAGLDGYTF

v_gene: TRBV20-1
j_gene: TRBJ1-1
d_gene: NA
abundance: few
CDR3nt: TGCAGTGCTAGAGGGCTAGAGTACACTGAAGCTTTCTTT
CDR3aa: CSARGLEYTEAFF

v_gene: TRBV28
j_gene: TRBJ2-4
d_gene: NA
abundance: NA
CDR3nt: TGTGCCAGCAGCCAGACAGGCGGTGGAGGCATTCAGTACTTC
CDR3aa: CASSQTGGGGIQYF

v_gene: TRBV27
j_gene: TRBJ1-5
d_gene: NA
abundance: NA
CDR3nt: TGTGCCAGCAGTATGGGGCGGGGGAATAGGCAGCCCCAGCATTTT
CDR3aa: CASSMGRGNRQPQHF

v_gene: TRBV28
j_gene: TRBJ2-2
d_gene: TRBD1
abundance: many
CDR3nt: TGTGCCAGCAGTGGCCGGGACAGGGACACCGGGGAGCTGTTTTTT
CDR3aa: CASSGRDRDTGELFF

v_gene: TRBV4-3
j_gene: TRBJ1-1
d_gene: TRBD1
abundance: few
CDR3nt: TGCGCCAGCAGCCAGGGACAGAGCACTGAAGCTTTCTTT
CDR3aa: CASSQGQSTEAFF

v_gene: TRBV28
j_gene: TRBJ2-3
d_gene: NA
abundance: NA
CDR3nt: TGTGCCAGCAGAAGAGGGGCGGGCTCCGATACGCAGTATTTT
CDR3aa: CASRRGAGSDTQYF

v_gene: TRBV29-1
j_gene: TRBJ2-3
d_gene: NA
abundance: NA
CDR3nt: TGCAGCGTTAGACTAGAGTCAGATACGCAGTATTTT
CDR3aa: CSVRLESDTQYF

v_gene: TRBV11-2
j_gene: TRBJ1-1
d_gene: NA
abundance: few
CDR3nt: TGTGCCAGCAGCAGGACAGTGAACACTGAAGCTTTCTTT
CDR3aa: CASSRTVNTEAFF

v_gene: TRBV4-1
j_gene: TRBJ2-1
d_gene: TRBD2
abundance: many
CDR3nt: TGCGCCAGCGGCCCGGCGGGAGGAGGCAATGAGCAGTTCTTC
CDR3aa: CASGPAGGGNEQFF

v_gene: TRBV14
j_gene: TRBJ2-1
d_gene: TRBD1
abundance: NA
CDR3nt: TGTGCCAGCAGCCTAACGAGGGGGCCTAGTGAGCAGTTCTTC
CDR3aa: CASSLTRGPSEQFF

v_gene: TRBV11-2
j_gene: TRBJ2-3
d_gene: NA
abundance: many
CDR3nt: TGTGCCAGCGCCGTGGCAGGCTCTAGCACAGATACGCAGTATTTT
CDR3aa: CASAVAGSSTDTQYF